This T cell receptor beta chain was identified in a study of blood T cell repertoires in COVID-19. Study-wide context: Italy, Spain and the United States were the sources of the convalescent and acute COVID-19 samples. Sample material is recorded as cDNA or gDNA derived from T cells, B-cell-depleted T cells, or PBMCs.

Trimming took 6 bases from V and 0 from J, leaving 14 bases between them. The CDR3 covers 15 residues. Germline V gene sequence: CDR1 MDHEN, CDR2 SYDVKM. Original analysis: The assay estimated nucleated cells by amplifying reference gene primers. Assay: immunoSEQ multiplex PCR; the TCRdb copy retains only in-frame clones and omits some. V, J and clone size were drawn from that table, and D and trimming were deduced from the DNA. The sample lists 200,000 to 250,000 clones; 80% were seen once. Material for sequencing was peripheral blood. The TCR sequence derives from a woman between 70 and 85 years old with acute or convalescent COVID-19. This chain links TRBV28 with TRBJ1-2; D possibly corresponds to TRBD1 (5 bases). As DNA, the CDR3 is TGTGCCAGCAGACCCGACAGCTATGCTAACTATGGCTACACCTTC. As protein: CASRPDSYANYGYTF.